A selection of T cell receptor beta chains follows, all from one sample in a study of Graves' ophthalmopathy and Graves' hyperthyroidism. TCRdb independently ran MiXCR on the multiplex PCR reads; one entry per CDR3 protein. The sample carries about 210,000 distinct CDR3 sequences, 25% to 30% recorded once. The sequencing sample was made of peripheral blood. Receptors originate from a man aged 45-60 years with Graves' ophthalmopathy. Both conserved end residues are part of each CDR3. Fields, in order: clone size, V gene, CDR3 protein. Clone size is shown for a subset of rows, as once, few, many or a class of expanded clone.

size: many; V: TRBV7-3; CDR3: CASSSRQGETQYF
size: NA; V: TRBV10-3; CDR3: CAISEGGTSPAETQYF
size: NA; V: TRBV6-5; CDR3: CASSYSSGSLTYEQYF
size: many; V: TRBV7-8; CDR3: CASSPGTGGAKYEQYF
size: many; V: TRBV29-1; CDR3: CSVILLTGGNYGYTF
size: many; V: TRBV15; CDR3: CATSSPDRDRAYEQYF
size: many; V: TRBV7-9; CDR3: CASSMGQGILNEQYF
size: many; V: TRBV4-1; CDR3: CASSLEGDLSGNTIYF
size: many; V: TRBV13; CDR3: CASRGQGAGYEQYF
size: NA; V: TRBV12-3/TRBV12-4; CDR3: CASSSWGLNTEAFF
size: NA; V: TRBV28; CDR3: CASRGALSNQPQHF
size: NA; V: TRBV7-2; CDR3: CASSLFGDRIYEQYF
size: many; V: TRBV25-1; CDR3: CASSEFPNLQETQYF
size: many; V: TRBV12-3/TRBV12-4; CDR3: CASSLRFGGRQGNTIYF
size: many; V: TRBV12-3/TRBV12-4; CDR3: CASSWTPQEQYF
size: many; V: TRBV18; CDR3: CASSPTGALNTGELFF
size: NA; V: TRBV28; CDR3: CAVYRQGSQETQYF
size: many; V: TRBV29-1; CDR3: CSVDGGSSYEQYF
size: many; V: TRBV28; CDR3: CASSSIRSKNIYEQYF
size: many; V: TRBV7-3; CDR3: CASSPGLRKETQYF
size: many; V: TRBV29-1; CDR3: CSFSSETQYF
size: NA; V: TRBV6-1; CDR3: CASGGAGDQETQYF
size: many; V: TRBV27; CDR3: CAGSGGSGGPLLYEQYF
size: NA; V: TRBV6-5; CDR3: CASSYSTGIGTEAFF
size: many; V: TRBV28; CDR3: CASGGGQGVPYEQYF
size: many; V: TRBV4-1; CDR3: CASSQEGGRSADTEAFF
size: NA; V: TRBV28; CDR3: CASSTALFSRGPVYEQYF
size: many; V: TRBV12-3/TRBV12-4; CDR3: CASSSRVAGGTGELFF
size: NA; V: TRBV6-1; CDR3: CASRRAGTGGSYEQYF
size: many; V: TRBV19; CDR3: CASRASFRANTGELFF
size: many; V: TRBV27; CDR3: CASSLGLSADTQYF
size: many; V: TRBV6-2/TRBV6-3; CDR3: CASSYFPGRLSSGNTIYF
size: NA; V: TRBV20-1; CDR3: CSALQGGYGYTF
size: many; V: TRBV7-2; CDR3: CASSLPVRTAHTEAFF
size: many; V: TRBV20-1; CDR3: CSATSPGTGNGYTF
size: once; V: TRBV12-5; CDR3: CASGLSGANTEAFF
size: many; V: TRBV11-1; CDR3: CASGWDRVHGANVLTF
size: many; V: TRBV4-2; CDR3: CASSQAPGQLSSYNSPLHF
size: many; V: TRBV7-9; CDR3: CASSLYGTGSSYEQYF
size: many; V: TRBV9; CDR3: CASSAGTSGSYEQYF
size: many; V: TRBV6-1; CDR3: CASSEGRAVQETQYF
size: many; V: TRBV2; CDR3: CASLNQDTRGYTF
size: few; V: TRBV12-3/TRBV12-4; CDR3: CASSLASGGAYEQYF
size: many; V: TRBV10-2; CDR3: CASSESSGVSSAQYF
size: many; V: TRBV6-5; CDR3: CASSTGGLADTGELFF
size: NA; V: TRBV6-5; CDR3: CASRYRAEGNTEAFF
size: NA; V: TRBV19; CDR3: CASSTGTTYEQYF
size: many; V: TRBV12-3/TRBV12-4; CDR3: CASSFSGRLETQYF
size: many; V: TRBV19; CDR3: CASSTTSSDSYEQYF
size: NA; V: TRBV28; CDR3: CASSLFRDFNRGGEQYF
size: many; V: TRBV18; CDR3: CASSPTIRGAEAFF